This entry features one T cell receptor (beta chain) sequence. This sample stems from a study of OX40 agonist ivuxolimab in advanced cancers. In the study overall: Patients receiving dose escalation had hepatocellular carcinoma, melanoma, renal cell or head and neck cancer.

The protocol was immunoSEQ multiplex PCR, while the TCRdb copy is restricted to in-frame clones and leaves out a portion. The sample has about 95,000 clones, over 75% seen once. CDR3 length: 14 residues. Germline CDR1 and CDR2: ENHRY and SYGVKD. V lost 4 bases and J lost 8; bases outside the gene matches: 5. The material sequenced was CD4+ or CD8+ T cells sorted from blood, taken in a trial of the OX40 agonist ivuxolimab. The receptor was derived from an adult with an advanced solid tumor such as melanoma, head and neck, liver or kidney cancer. This chain joins TRBV10-3 and TRBJ1-4; 9 bases map to TRBD1. For the CDR3, the DNA is TGTGCCATCAGTGGCGACAGGGGGGTCGAAAAACTGTTTTTT. Protein product: CAISGDRGVEKLFF.